These 20 T cell receptor beta chains were sequenced from one sample in a study of T-cell memory formation after mild COVID-19. Each CDR3 protein gets one entry after TCRdb re-called the 5' RACE reads with MiXCR. The data contain about 350,000 distinct CDR3 sequences, roughly an eighth of them seen just once; the ten biggest clones take up about 20%. The sequenced material came from PBMCs or a T cell subset sorted from them (not recorded which). The source is a man younger than 35 who had mild COVID-19 (a few samples of this study predate the infection). Cell type and time point are not known.

This clonotype occurred a few times. J is TRBJ1-5 and V is TRBV12-3 or TRBV12-4, with a possible D match to TRBD1 (6 bases). The CDR3 is 16 amino acids. V shed 7 bases and J shed 1 base, with 17 bases lying between them. The CDR3 is CASTRRGRGSNQPQHF. The CDR3 DNA reads TGTGCCAGCACGAGACGGGGGAGGGGGAGCAATCAGCCCCAGCATTTT.

This clonotype was counted only a few times. The rearrangement links TRBV5-6 to TRBJ2-3, with TRBD1 matching over 9 bases. CDR1 SGHDT and CDR2 YYEEEE come from the germline V gene. The trim removed 1 base at V and 5 bases at J, leaving 5 bases unmatched. The CDR3 consists of 15 residues. The DNA for the CDR3 is TGTGCCAGCAGCTTGCGACAGGGGGGTGGAGATACGCAGTATTTT. Translated, it gives CASSLRQGGGDTQYF.

This clonotype was picked up a small number of times. The V call is TRBV29-1, the J call TRBJ2-3; D may match TRBD1 or TRBD2 (6 bases each). Per germline, CDR1 SQVTM and CDR2 ANQGSEA. CDR3 length: 13 residues. Trimming removed 5 bases from V and 5 bases from J, with 14 bases in between. The DNA of the CDR3 is TGCAGCGTTCGGACAGTGCGGGAAGATACGCAGTATTTT. This gives the protein CSVRTVREDTQYF.

This clonotype was detected a few times. This sequence joins TRBV29-1 and TRBJ2-3, with D possibly TRBD1 on 5 matching bases. Per the germline V gene, CDR1 is SQVTM and CDR2 is ANQGSEA. This CDR3 comprises 16 residues. V lost 5 bases to trimming and J lost 0 bases, with 18 bases between them. The CDR3 nucleotides read TGCAGCGTTAGGCCGCTGGACACAGCTAGCACAGATACGCAGTATTTT. Amino acids: CSVRPLDTASTDTQYF.

The sample holds a few counts of this clonotype. The chain recombines TRBV28 with TRBJ2-1; D is unclear. CDR1 and CDR2 (germline): MDHEN, SYDVKM. CDR3 size: 12 residues. Trimming took off 5 bases at V and 9 bases at J, with 11 bases between the two ends. In DNA, the CDR3 is TGTGCCAGCAGTAAGGGTTGGGGTGAGCAGTTCTTC. This encodes CASSKGWGEQFF.

This clonotype appeared once. The V and J genes are TRBV18 and TRBJ1-4; TRBD1 matches at 7 bases. This CDR3 comprises 14 residues. Trimming at V came to 9 bases and at J to 4 bases, leaving 8 bases not matched to a gene. CDR1 is KGHSH, CDR2 LQKENI, per germline. The CDR3 spells CARSTGTVNEKLFF. Written as DNA, the CDR3 is TGTGCCAGATCAACCGGGACAGTTAATGAAAAACTGTTTTTT.

This clonotype was detected many times. The genes are TRBV7-2 and TRBJ2-5; 9 nucleotides agree with TRBD2. This CDR3 comprises 18 residues. J lost 2 bases, V lost 3 bases, and 13 bases had no gene match. Germline lookup yields CDR1 SGHTA and CDR2 FQGNSA. The CDR3 bases are TGTGCCAGCAGCTTGCTCAGCGGGGGGCATGTGATACAAGAGACCCAGTACTTC. The encoded protein is CASSLLSGGHVIQETQYF.

There are many counts of this clonotype. V gene TRBV24-1 combines with J gene TRBJ1-1; a possible D gene is TRBD1 (6 bases). The V gene's germline CDR1 is KGHDR and CDR2 SFDVKD. This CDR3 contains 11 residues. CDR3 loop: CALRGGTEAFF. As DNA, the CDR3 is TGTGCTTTACGAGGGGGCACTGAAGCTTTCTTT.

The chain recombines TRBV29-1 with TRBJ2-7; tentatively, D is TRBD1 (5 bases). Germline lookup yields CDR1 SQVTM and CDR2 ANQGSEA. V shed 4 bases and J shed 5 bases, with 15 bases lying between them. The CDR3 consists of 13 residues. The CDR3 reads CSVGAQGPHEQYF. The CDR3 DNA reads as TGCAGCGTTGGCGCGCAGGGTCCGCACGAGCAGTACTTC.

The chain is built from TRBV20-1 and TRBJ2-7; D unresolved. The CDR3 totals 11 residues. Germline V gene lookup returns CDR1 DFQATT and CDR2 SNEGSKA (reference sequence). V was trimmed by 5 bases and J by 4 bases, leaving 9 bases between them. CDR3: CSAGWGYEQYV. Written as DNA, the CDR3 is TGCAGTGCTGGGTGGGGATACGAGCAGTACGTC.

This clonotype was picked up a small number of times. The chain joins TRBV21-1 to TRBJ2-1. TRBV21-1 is a recognized pseudogene. The CDR3 consists of 12 residues. CDR3 DNA: TGTGCCAGCAGCAACATGGACAATGAGCAGTTCTTC. It codes for CASSNMDNEQFF.

The chain links TRBV7-8 to TRBJ1-2; 7 bases agree with TRBD1. Germline values: CDR1 SGHVS, CDR2 FQNEAQ. The trim removed 2 bases at V and 6 bases at J, leaving 6 bases unmatched. The CDR3 consists of 14 residues. DNA of the CDR3: TGTGCCAGCAGCTTATTAACAGGGGTGAATGGCTACACCTTC. Translation gives CASSLLTGVNGYTF.

A few counts support this clonotype. The V call is TRBV6-5, the J call TRBJ1-5; 7 bases map to TRBD1. This CDR3 contains 13 residues. Germline assignment: CDR1 MNHEY and CDR2 SVGAGI. The V gene end was trimmed by 4 bases and the J gene end by 5 bases; junction bases not matched to a gene: 2. The CDR3 DNA reads TGTGCCAGCAGTTTCAGGGGGGATCAGCCCCAGCATTTT. Amino acid sequence: CASSFRGDQPQHF.

This clonotype was detected only a few times. V is TRBV4-2 and J is TRBJ2-3; D remains unclear. V lost 8 bases, J lost 2 bases, and 11 bases lay in between. Germline V CDR1 and CDR2: LGHNA, YNFKEQ. CDR3 size: 13 residues. DNA of the CDR3: TGTGCCAGCGCTATAACCTACACAGATACGCAGTATTTT. Translated: CASAITYTDTQYF.

The chain combines TRBV7-9 with TRBJ1-1; 12 nucleotides line up with TRBD1. CDR1 and CDR2 from the germline V gene are SEHNR and FQNEAQ (reference sequence). Losses at the gene ends were 2 bases for V and 1 base for J; bases not matched to a gene: 8. The CDR3 runs to 18 residues. The CDR3 protein is CASSLFAGQGAKNTEAFF. In nucleotides, the CDR3 is TGTGCCAGCAGCTTATTTGCGGGACAGGGGGCGAAGAACACTGAAGCTTTCTTT.

In its sample, this clonotype was seen a few times. The genes are TRBV11-3 and TRBJ2-1; the D gene could be TRBD1 or TRBD2 (5 bases each). Trimming shortened V by 5 bases and J by 4 bases, and 9 bases separated the two germline ends. CDR3 length: 13 residues. From germline, CDR1 is SGHNT and CDR2 YENEEA. CDR3 DNA: TGTGCCAGCAGCATGGGGGAATACAATGAGCAGTTCTTC. Its translation: CASSMGEYNEQFF.

This rearrangement joins TRBV4-3 to TRBJ1-1; 8 bases agree with TRBD1. With 2 bases clipped from V and 6 bases from J, the junction kept 8 bases outside the gene matches. This CDR3 contains 15 residues. Germline V gene lookup returns CDR1 LGHNA and CDR2 YSLEER. The CDR3 sequence: CASSQWTGRSAEAFF. For the CDR3, the DNA is TGCGCCAGCAGCCAATGGACAGGGAGGAGCGCTGAAGCTTTCTTT.

This clonotype occurred a few times. The J gene is TRBJ2-7, the V gene TRBV7-9, with D possibly matching TRBD2 (5 bases). Germline V gene data show CDR1 as SEHNR and CDR2 as FQNEAQ (reference sequence). V lost 6 bases and J lost 3, with 24 bases in between. This CDR3 is 17 amino acids long. The CDR3 coding sequence is TGTGCCAGCAGTTCAGAGGGCAGCCCGTTTGCTCTCTACGAGCAGTACGTC. Translating it yields CASSSEGSPFALYEQYV.

This clonotype was recorded a few times. V gene TRBV24-1 combines with J gene TRBJ2-7; tentatively, D is TRBD2 (5 bases). Germline V gene data show CDR1 as KGHDR and CDR2 as SFDVKD. V was pared by 2 bases and J by 1 base, with 35 bases between. The CDR3 contains 23 residues. The DNA for the CDR3 is TGTGCCACCAGTGATTCGCATACGACAAGCGAGGGCATACGACAAGGTTGGTCCTACGAGCAGTACTTC. Protein: CATSDSHTTSEGIRQGWSYEQYF.

This clonotype has more than one count but fewer than ten. The chain combines TRBV2 with TRBJ2-3; D might be TRBD1 (6 bases). Germline CDR1 and CDR2: SNHLY and FYNNEI. CDR3 length equals 14 residues. The ends were cut back, 4 bases at V and 2 bases at J, with 10 bases in the middle. The CDR3 sequence is CASSVRGSTDTQYF. In DNA, the CDR3 is TGTGCCAGCAGTGTAAGGGGGTCCACAGATACGCAGTATTTT.